This T cell receptor (beta chain) was identified in a study of cytomegalovirus exposure and HLA in healthy donors. The CDR3 is made up of 14 amino acids. Germline CDR1 reads KGHSH; CDR2 reads LQKENI. With 4 bases removed from V and 8 bases from J, the gap between germline ends came to 15 bases. PCR involved 60 Vbeta and 13 Jbeta primers. Sequencing used immunoSEQ multiplex PCR; TCRdb keeps in-frame clones, though not all of them. Seen here are 150,000 to 200,000 clones, 9.5% observed once, and the top ten hold less than 1.5%. This chain links TRBV18 with TRBJ1-5, with a possible D match to TRBD1 (5 bases). Sequencing was performed on PBMCs. The receptor comes from a woman in her twenties or thirties in good health and CMV-seropositive. CDR3 DNA sequence: TGTGCCAGCTCACAACAGGACCTTGGGGAGCCCCAGCATTTT. Translated, it gives CASSQQDLGEPQHF. Looking up the rest from reference TRBV18 and TRBJ1-5 gives the full variable domain: NAGVMQNPRHLVRRRGQEARLRCSPMKGHSHVYWYRQLPEEGLKFMVYLQKENIIDESGMPKERFSAEFPKEGPSILRIQQVVRGDSAAYFCASSQQDLGEPQHFGDGTRLSIL.